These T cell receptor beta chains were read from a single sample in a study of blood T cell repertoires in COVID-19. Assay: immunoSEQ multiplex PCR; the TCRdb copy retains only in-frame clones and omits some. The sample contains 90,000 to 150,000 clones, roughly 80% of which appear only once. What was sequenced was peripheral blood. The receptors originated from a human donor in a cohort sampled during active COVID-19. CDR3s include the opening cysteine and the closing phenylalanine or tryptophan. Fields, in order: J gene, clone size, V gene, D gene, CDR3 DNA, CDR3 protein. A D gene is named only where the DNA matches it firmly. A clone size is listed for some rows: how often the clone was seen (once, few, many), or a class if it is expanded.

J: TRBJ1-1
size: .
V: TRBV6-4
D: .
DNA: TGTGCCAGCAGTGACTCGGCCCAGGGCCAAGCTTTCTTT
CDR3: CASSDSAQGQAFF

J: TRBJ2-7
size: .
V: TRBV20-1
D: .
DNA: TGCAGTGCTAGTCGGGGGGCGACGGGGGAGCAGTACTTC
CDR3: CSASRGATGEQYF

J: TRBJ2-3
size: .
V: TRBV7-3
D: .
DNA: TGTGCCAGCAGCCAAACAGGATCCACAGATACGCAGTATTTT
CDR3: CASSQTGSTDTQYF

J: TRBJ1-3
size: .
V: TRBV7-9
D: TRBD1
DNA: TGTGCCAGCAGCTTCAGCACCGGGACAGGGGGAAACACCATATATTTT
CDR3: CASSFSTGTGGNTIYF

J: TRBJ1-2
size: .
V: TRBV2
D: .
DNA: TGTGCCAGCAGTGCACATCCGGGAAATAACTATGGCTACACCTTC
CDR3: CASSAHPGNNYGYTF

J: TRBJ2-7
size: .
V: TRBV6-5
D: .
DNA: TGTGCCAGCAGTTACGCGACAGGACATGGCTCCGAGCAGTACTTC
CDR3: CASSYATGHGSEQYF

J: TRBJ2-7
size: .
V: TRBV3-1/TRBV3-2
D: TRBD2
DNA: TGTGCCAGCAGCCAAGAGTTAGCGGGGGGGGTCTCCTACGAGCAGTACTTC
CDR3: CASSQELAGGVSYEQYF

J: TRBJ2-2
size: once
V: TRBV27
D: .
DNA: TGTGCCAGCAGTCCTTACACCGGGGAGCTGTTTTTT
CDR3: CASSPYTGELFF

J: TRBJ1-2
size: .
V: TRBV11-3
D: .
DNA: TGTGCCAGCAGCTTAGGGCAAATCTATGGCTACACCTTC
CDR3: CASSLGQIYGYTF

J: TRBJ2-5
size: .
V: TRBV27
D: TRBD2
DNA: TGTGCCAGCAGTTCCCCCTCAGCGGGAGGGCTGGAGACCCAGTACTTC
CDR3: CASSSPSAGGLETQYF

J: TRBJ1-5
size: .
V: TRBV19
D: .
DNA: TGTGCCAGTAGTGTGTCGAGGCAGCCCCAGCATTTT
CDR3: CASSVSRQPQHF

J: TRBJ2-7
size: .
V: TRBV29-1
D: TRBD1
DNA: TGCAGCGTTGAAGCCTTGGGGACAGGGGCGTACGAGCAGTACTTC
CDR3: CSVEALGTGAYEQYF

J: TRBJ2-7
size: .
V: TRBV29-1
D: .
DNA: TGCAGCGTTGGGGCAGGGGGGTTCTACGAGCAGTACTTC
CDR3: CSVGAGGFYEQYF

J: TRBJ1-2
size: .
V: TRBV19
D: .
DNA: TGTGCCAGTAGTATACCTACGGGGGGCTATGGCTACACCTTC
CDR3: CASSIPTGGYGYTF

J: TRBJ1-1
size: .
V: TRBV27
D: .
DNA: TGTGCCAGCAGTTTCAGTCCGCAGGGCACTGAAGCTTTCTTT
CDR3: CASSFSPQGTEAFF

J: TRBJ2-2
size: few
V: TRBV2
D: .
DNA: TGTGCCAGCAACCTCGGACACGCTTCCCCCGGGGAGCTGTTTTTT
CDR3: CASNLGHASPGELFF

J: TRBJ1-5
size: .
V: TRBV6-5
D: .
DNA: TGTGCCAGCAGCGCGGACATTCGAAATCAGCCCCAGCATTTT
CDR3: CASSADIRNQPQHF

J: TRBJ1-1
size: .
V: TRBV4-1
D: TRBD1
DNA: TGCGCCAGCAGCCCGGGGACAGGACCGAACACTGAAGCTTTCTTT
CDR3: CASSPGTGPNTEAFF

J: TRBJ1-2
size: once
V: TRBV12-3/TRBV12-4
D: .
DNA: TGTGCCAGCAGTCCCAGGGCCTATGGCTACACCTTC
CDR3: CASSPRAYGYTF

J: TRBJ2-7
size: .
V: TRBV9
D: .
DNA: TGTGCCAGCAGCCCCAGACACAAACCCCACGAGCAGTACTTC
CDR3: CASSPRHKPHEQYF

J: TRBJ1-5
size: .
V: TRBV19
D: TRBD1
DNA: TGTGCCAGTAGCGACCGGACAGGATATCAGCCCCAGCATTTT
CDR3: CASSDRTGYQPQHF

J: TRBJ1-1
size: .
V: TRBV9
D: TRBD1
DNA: TGTGCCAGCAGCGTAGGAGGGGGACAGGGAAGGACTGAAGCTTTCTTT
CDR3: CASSVGGGQGRTEAFF

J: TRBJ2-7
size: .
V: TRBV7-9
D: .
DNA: TGTGCCAGCAGCTGCCCCGTACCGTGCGTCGAGCAGTACTTC
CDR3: CASSCPVPCVEQYF

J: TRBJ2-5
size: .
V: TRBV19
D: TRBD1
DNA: TGTGCCAGTAGTAAGGGGACAGACCAAGAGACCCAGTACTTC
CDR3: CASSKGTDQETQYF

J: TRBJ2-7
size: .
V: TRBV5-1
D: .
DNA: TGCGCCAGCAGCTTGGAACAGAACTACGAGCAGTACTTC
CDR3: CASSLEQNYEQYF

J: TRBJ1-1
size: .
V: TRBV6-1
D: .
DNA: TGTGCCAGCAGTGAAACAGGGTATCCCCCCTACACTGAAGCTTTCTTT
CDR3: CASSETGYPPYTEAFF

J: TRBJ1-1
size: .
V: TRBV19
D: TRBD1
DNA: TGTGCCAGCCGCAGGGGGCATACTGAAGCTTTCTTT
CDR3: CASRRGHTEAFF

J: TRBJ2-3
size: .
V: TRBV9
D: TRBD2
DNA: TGTGCCAGCAGCGTAGTGGGGAGGGGTACCAGCACAGATACGCAGTATTTT
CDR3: CASSVVGRGTSTDTQYF